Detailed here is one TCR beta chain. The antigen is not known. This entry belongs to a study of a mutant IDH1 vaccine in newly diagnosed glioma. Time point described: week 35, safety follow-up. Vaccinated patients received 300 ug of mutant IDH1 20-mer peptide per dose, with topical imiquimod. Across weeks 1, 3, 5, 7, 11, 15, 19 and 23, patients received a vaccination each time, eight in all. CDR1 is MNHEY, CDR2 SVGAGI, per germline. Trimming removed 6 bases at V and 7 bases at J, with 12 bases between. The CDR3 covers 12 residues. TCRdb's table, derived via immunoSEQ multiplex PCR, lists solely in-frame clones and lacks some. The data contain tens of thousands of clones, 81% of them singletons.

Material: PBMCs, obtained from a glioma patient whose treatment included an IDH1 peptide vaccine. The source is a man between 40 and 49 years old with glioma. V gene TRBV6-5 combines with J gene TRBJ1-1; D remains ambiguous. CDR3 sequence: CASSPISVEAFF. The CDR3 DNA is TGTGCCAGCAGCCCAATAAGCGTTGAAGCTTTCTTT.